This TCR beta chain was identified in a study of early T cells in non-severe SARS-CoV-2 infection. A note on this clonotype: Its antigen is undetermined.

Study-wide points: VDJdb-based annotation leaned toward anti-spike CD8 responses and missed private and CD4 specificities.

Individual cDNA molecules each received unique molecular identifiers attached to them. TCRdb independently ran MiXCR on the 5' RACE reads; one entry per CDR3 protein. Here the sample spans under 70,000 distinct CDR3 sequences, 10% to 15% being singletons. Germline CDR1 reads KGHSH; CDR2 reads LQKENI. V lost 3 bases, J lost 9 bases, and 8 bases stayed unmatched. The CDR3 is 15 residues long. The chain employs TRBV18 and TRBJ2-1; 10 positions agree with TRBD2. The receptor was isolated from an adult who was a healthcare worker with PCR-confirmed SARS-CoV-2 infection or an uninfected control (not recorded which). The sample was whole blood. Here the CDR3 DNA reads TGTGCCAGCTCACCTCCGATCCAGCGGGGGGGTGAGCAGTTCTTC. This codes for CASSPPIQRGGEQFF.